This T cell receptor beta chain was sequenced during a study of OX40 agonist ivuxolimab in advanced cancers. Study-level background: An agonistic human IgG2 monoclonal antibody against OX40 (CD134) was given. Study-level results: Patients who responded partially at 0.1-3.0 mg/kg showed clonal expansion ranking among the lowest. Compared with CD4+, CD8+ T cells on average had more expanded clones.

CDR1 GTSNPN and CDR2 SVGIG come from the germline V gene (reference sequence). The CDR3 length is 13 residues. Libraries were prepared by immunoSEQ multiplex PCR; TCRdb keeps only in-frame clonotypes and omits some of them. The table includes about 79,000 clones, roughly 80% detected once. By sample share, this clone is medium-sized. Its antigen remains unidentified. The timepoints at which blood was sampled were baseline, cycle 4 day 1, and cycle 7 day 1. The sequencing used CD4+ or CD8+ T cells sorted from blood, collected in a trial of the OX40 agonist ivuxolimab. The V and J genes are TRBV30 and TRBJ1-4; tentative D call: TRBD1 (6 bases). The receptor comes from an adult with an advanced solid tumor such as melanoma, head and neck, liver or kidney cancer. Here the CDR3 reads CAELGKGGEKLFF. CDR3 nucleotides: TGTGCGGAGCTGGGTAAAGGGGGTGAAAAACTGTTTTTT. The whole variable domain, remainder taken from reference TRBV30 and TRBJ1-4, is SQTIHQWPATLVQPVGSPLSLECTVEGTSNPNLYWYRQAAGRGLQLLFYSVGIGQISSEVPQNLSASRPQDRQFILSSKKLLLSDSGFYLCAELGKGGEKLFFGSGTQLSVL.